This entry lists 17 T cell receptor beta chains sequenced from one sample in a study of blood T cell repertoires in COVID-19. Produced via immunoSEQ multiplex PCR; TCRdb's table is partial and in-frame only. Of approximately 170,000 clones in the sample, roughly 84% were seen once. Sequencing was carried out using peripheral blood. Receptor source: a woman aged 80 or over with active or convalescent COVID-19.

The V call is TRBV7-2, the J call TRBJ2-7; 8 bases line up with TRBD1. CDR3 size: 13 residues. Germline V lookup: CDR1 SGHTA, CDR2 FQGNSA. J gave up 5 bases and V 6 bases, and 6 bases lay outside the gene matches. CDR3 region: CASRQTGVHEQYF. The CDR3 DNA is TGTGCCAGCAGACAGACAGGGGTCCACGAGCAGTACTTC.

The CDR3 is CASRDRGSNEKLFF. DNA of the CDR3: TGTGCCAGTAGGGACAGGGGATCTAATGAAAAACTGTTTTTT. The chain is built from TRBV19 and TRBJ1-4; 9 bases line up with TRBD1. The CDR3 covers 14 residues. The germline CDR1 and CDR2 sequences are LNHDA and SQIVND (reference sequence). The V and J ends lost 6 bases and 3 bases, in that order; junction bases with no gene match: 2.

This chain links TRBV9 with TRBJ2-5, with D possibly matching TRBD2 (7 bases). The V and J ends lost 4 bases and 4 bases respectively, with 17 bases between them. Germline V CDR1 and CDR2: SGDLS, YYNGEE. The CDR3 contains 15 residues. CDR3 nucleotides: TGTGCCAGCAGCCCGAGGGGGGGGTTGGGAGAGACCCAGTACTTC. Its translation is CASSPRGGLGETQYF.

V is TRBV27 and J is TRBJ1-5; D remains ambiguous. In germline, CDR1 is MNHEY, CDR2 SMNVEV (reference sequence). Trimming stripped 5 bases from V and 7 bases from J, with 9 bases between. This CDR3 contains 12 residues. The CDR3 spells CASSRPGQPQHF. CDR3 coding DNA: TGTGCCAGCAGTCGTCCCGGGCAGCCCCAGCATTTT.

This clone was seen more than once but under ten times. The rearrangement uses TRBV2 and TRBJ1-5, with 7 bases lining up with TRBD1. The CDR3 sequence is 14 residues long. V lost 6 bases and J lost 7; bases outside the gene matches: 9. The germline V gene has CDR1 SNHLY and CDR2 FYNNEI. The CDR3 DNA sequence: TGTGCCAGCAGCCAGGGACAGATCAGACAGCCCCAGCATTTT. As protein: CASSQGQIRQPQHF.

This clone was recorded once. The chain has TRBV6-6 and TRBJ1-6, with 10 bases matching TRBD1. V shed 7 bases, J shed 8 bases, and the junction held 2 bases outside the gene matches. Germline CDR1 reads MNHNY; CDR2 reads SVGAGI (reference sequence). The CDR3 is 13 amino acids. The CDR3 DNA follows: TGTGCCAGCACCGGGACAGGGGATTCACCCCTCCACTTT. The encoded protein is CASTGTGDSPLHF.

The chain has TRBV4-2 and TRBJ2-1, with TRBD1 identical over 11 bases. The germline CDR1 and CDR2 sequences are LGHNA and YNFKEQ. V lost 6 bases and J lost 5; bases outside the gene matches: 6. The CDR3 sequence is 15 residues long. CDR3 coding DNA: TGTGCCAGCAGTGACCGGGACAGGGGGGACAATGAGCAGTTCTTC. Translation gives CASSDRDRGDNEQFF.

The rearrangement joins TRBV9 to TRBJ1-4; D remains ambiguous. V was trimmed by 0 bases and J by 0 bases, leaving 6 bases between them. The CDR3 is 15 amino acids. Germline values: CDR1 SGDLS, CDR2 YYNGEE. CDR3 bases: TGTGCCAGCAGCGTAGTCGGGGCAACTAATGAAAAACTGTTTTTT. It specifies CASSVVGATNEKLFF.

V is TRBV18 and J is TRBJ1-3, with 7 bases identical to TRBD1. CDR1 is KGHSH and CDR2 is LQKENI in the germline V gene. CDR3 length: 16 residues. V shed 0 bases, J shed 0 bases, and the junction held 2 bases outside the gene matches. The CDR3 sequence is CASSPPGQRSGNTIYF. The CDR3 coding sequence is TGTGCCAGCTCACCACCGGGACAGCGCTCTGGAAACACCATATATTTT.

This clone was detected a few times. The rearrangement joins TRBV15 to TRBJ2-1; TRBD2 agrees at 9 bases. V dropped 5 bases and J dropped 3; count of bases not matched to a gene: 5. The CDR3 sequence is 15 residues long. Germline CDR1 LNHNV, CDR2 YYDKDF (reference sequence). In DNA, the CDR3 is TGTGCCACCAGCTCCTGGACTAGCGACTACAATGAGCAGTTCTTC. This codes for CATSSWTSDYNEQFF.

The V and J genes are TRBV3-1 (or the pseudogene TRBV3-2) and TRBJ2-3; D may be TRBD2 (5 bases). This CDR3 is 14 amino acids long. From germline, CDR1 is LGHDT and CDR2 YNNKEL (reference sequence). Trimming shortened V by 4 bases and J by 2 bases, and 10 bases separated the two germline ends. The CDR3: CASSLQRYTDTQYF. The CDR3 region has the DNA TGTGCCAGCAGCCTCCAGCGGTACACAGATACGCAGTATTTT.

The gene calls are TRBV2 and TRBJ2-7; D perhaps matches TRBD2 (6 bases). The germline V gene encodes CDR1 SNHLY and CDR2 FYNNEI. V lost 4 bases and J 0 bases, leaving 19 bases between the germline ends. This CDR3 contains 17 residues. The CDR3 DNA follows: TGTGCCAGCAGTGTAACGGGACTCTCGATTGTCTCCTACGAGCAGTACTTC. This sequence encodes CASSVTGLSIVSYEQYF.

The chain recombines TRBV5-1 with TRBJ2-5; D remains unclear. CDR3 length: 13 residues. V lost 2 bases and J lost 5, with 10 bases in between. Germline V gives CDR1 SGHRS, CDR2 YFSETQ. CDR3 in amino acids: CASSFKPLETQYF. For the CDR3, the DNA is TGCGCCAGCAGCTTTAAGCCGTTGGAGACCCAGTACTTC. Full variable domain (rest looked up from reference TRBV5-1 and TRBJ2-5): KAGVTQTPRYLIKTRGQQVTLSCSPISGHRSVSWYQQTPGQGLQFLFEYFSETQRNKGNFPGRFSGRQFSNSRSEMNVSTLELGDSALYLCASSFKPLETQYFGPGTRLLVL.

The chain joins TRBV7-8 to TRBJ1-1; tentative D call: TRBD1 (6 bases). Germline V gives CDR1 SGHVS, CDR2 FQNEAQ. V was clipped by 2 bases and J by 5 bases, with 15 bases between them. This CDR3 region has 15 residues. In nucleotides, the CDR3 is TGTGCCAGCAGCTTACCTACTACAGGGCTGACTGAAGCTTTCTTT. It translates to CASSLPTTGLTEAFF. Combining the CDR3 with reference TRBV7-8 and TRBJ1-1 gives the whole variable domain GAGVSQSPRYKVAKRGQDVALRCDPISGHVSLFWYQQALGQGPEFLTYFQNEAQLDKSGLPSDRFFAERPEGSVSTLKIQRTQQEDSAVYLCASSLPTTGLTEAFFGQGTRLTVV.

The rearrangement links TRBV10-2 to TRBJ2-7; 11 bases agree with TRBD2. CDR3 length: 13 residues. The germline CDR1 and CDR2 sequences are WSHSY and SAAADI. J was trimmed by 8 bases and V by 2 bases; bases with no gene match: 2. In nucleotides, the CDR3 is TGCGCCAGCAGTGAGACTAGCGGGAGTAAGCAGTACTTC. Translating it yields CASSETSGSKQYF.

This clone has only a few counts. The chain recombines TRBV11-3 with TRBJ2-1; TRBD1 matches 9 bases. J lost 10 bases, V lost 4 bases, and 5 bases had no gene match. Germline V gives CDR1 SGHNT, CDR2 YENEEA. CDR3 length: 13 amino acids. The CDR3 DNA follows: TGTGCCAGCAGCTCGGACAGGGGTGGCGAGCAGTTCTTC. It translates to CASSSDRGGEQFF.

This sequence joins TRBV18 and TRBJ2-1, with TRBD2 matching 11 bases. The CDR3 covers 16 residues. The J segment lost 2 bases and the V segment lost 0 bases, leaving 0 bases of the junction unmatched. The germline CDR1 and CDR2 sequences are KGHSH and LQKENI. The CDR3 region is CASSPPGLAAYNEQFF. The CDR3 region has the DNA TGTGCCAGCTCACCACCGGGACTAGCGGCCTACAATGAGCAGTTCTTC. The entire variable domain, with the rest obtained from reference TRBV18 and TRBJ2-1, is as follows: NAGVMQNPRHLVRRRGQEARLRCSPMKGHSHVYWYRQLPEEGLKFMVYLQKENIIDESGMPKERFSAEFPKEGPSILRIQQVVRGDSAAYFCASSPPGLAAYNEQFFGPGTRLTVL.